This T cell receptor beta chain comes out of a study of cytomegalovirus exposure and HLA in healthy donors. Sequenced by immunoSEQ multiplex PCR; TCRdb stores in-frame clones only, minus some. The sample records 250,000 to 350,000 clones, roughly 87% being singletons. The V and J ends lost 6 bases and 5 bases respectively, with 13 bases between them. Germline V gives CDR1 SNHLY, CDR2 FYNNEI. CDR3 length: 14 amino acids. J is TRBJ2-2 and V is TRBV2; a weak D match, TRBD2 (5 bases). The TCR comes from a man younger than 45 in good health and CMV-seronegative. Material: PBMCs. DNA of the CDR3: TGTGCCAGCAGATCGGGGAAGGGAACCGGGGAGCTGTTTTTT. Protein: CASRSGKGTGELFF.